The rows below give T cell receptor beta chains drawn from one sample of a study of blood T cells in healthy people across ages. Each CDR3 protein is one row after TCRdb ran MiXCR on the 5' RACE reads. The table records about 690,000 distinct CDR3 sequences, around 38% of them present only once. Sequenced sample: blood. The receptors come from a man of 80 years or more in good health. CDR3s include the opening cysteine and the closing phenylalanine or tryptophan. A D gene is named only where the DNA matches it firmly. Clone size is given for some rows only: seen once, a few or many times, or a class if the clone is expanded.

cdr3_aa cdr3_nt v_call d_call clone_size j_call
CSVDGGRTEAFF TGCAGTGTTGATGGGGGGAGGACTGAAGCTTTCTTT TRBV20-1 - - TRBJ1-1
CATSHQPETQYF TGTGCCACCAGCCACCAACCGGAGACCCAGTACTTC TRBV15 - many TRBJ2-5
CASSASSAGTGTGYTF TGTGCCAGCAGTGCGTCCAGTGCGGGGACAGGGACAGGCTACACCTTC TRBV2 TRBD1 few TRBJ1-2
CASSVANTGGDNEQFF TGTGCCAGCAGCGTAGCAAATACCGGGGGAGACAATGAGCAGTTCTTC TRBV9 - - TRBJ2-1
CASSANRPRSYNEQFF TGTGCCAGCAGTGCGAACAGGCCTCGCTCCTACAATGAGCAGTTCTTC TRBV6-1 - - TRBJ2-1
CAISLTELSSYNEQFF TGTGCCATCAGCTTAACCGAACTTAGCTCCTACAATGAGCAGTTCTTC TRBV7-3 - - TRBJ2-1
CASNLAGGYNEQFF TGTGCCAGCAATCTAGCGGGGGGGTACAATGAGCAGTTCTTC TRBV2 TRBD2 - TRBJ2-1
CASSPTVKRLADTQYF TGCGCCAGCAGCCCCACGGTAAAGCGGTTGGCAGATACGCAGTATTTT TRBV5-1 - many TRBJ2-3
CSAGDGVYNQPQHF TGCAGTGCTGGCGACGGCGTATACAATCAGCCCCAGCATTTT TRBV20-1 - few TRBJ1-5
CASSYSLSYEQYF TGTGCCAGCAGTTATAGTCTCTCCTACGAGCAGTACTTC TRBV6-6 - few TRBJ2-7
CASSQDGNRGAKDIQYF TGCGCCAGCAGCCAAGATGGAAACAGGGGGGCCAAAGACATTCAGTACTTC TRBV4-3 TRBD1 - TRBJ2-4
CASSAVSPYNEQFF TGTGCCAGCAGCGCCGTCTCGCCTTACAATGAGCAGTTCTTC TRBV9 - - TRBJ2-1
CASTLDHQAMNTEAFF TGTGCCAGCACACTCGACCACCAGGCCATGAACACTGAAGCTTTCTTT TRBV7-2 - - TRBJ1-1
CASSLRHGTGGHGYTF TGTGCCAGCAGTTTAAGACACGGGACAGGGGGTCATGGCTACACCTTC TRBV27 TRBD1 - TRBJ1-2
CTTSRRQGLYEQYF TGTACCACCAGCAGAAGACAGGGACTCTACGAGCAGTACTTC TRBV15 - once TRBJ2-7
CSASSDPRETQYF TGCAGCGCCTCCTCAGACCCCCGAGAGACCCAGTACTTC TRBV29-1 - - TRBJ2-5
CAISLDGTKNIQYF TGTGCCATCTCTCTCGACGGAACCAAAAACATTCAGTACTTC TRBV6-2/TRBV6-3 - - TRBJ2-4